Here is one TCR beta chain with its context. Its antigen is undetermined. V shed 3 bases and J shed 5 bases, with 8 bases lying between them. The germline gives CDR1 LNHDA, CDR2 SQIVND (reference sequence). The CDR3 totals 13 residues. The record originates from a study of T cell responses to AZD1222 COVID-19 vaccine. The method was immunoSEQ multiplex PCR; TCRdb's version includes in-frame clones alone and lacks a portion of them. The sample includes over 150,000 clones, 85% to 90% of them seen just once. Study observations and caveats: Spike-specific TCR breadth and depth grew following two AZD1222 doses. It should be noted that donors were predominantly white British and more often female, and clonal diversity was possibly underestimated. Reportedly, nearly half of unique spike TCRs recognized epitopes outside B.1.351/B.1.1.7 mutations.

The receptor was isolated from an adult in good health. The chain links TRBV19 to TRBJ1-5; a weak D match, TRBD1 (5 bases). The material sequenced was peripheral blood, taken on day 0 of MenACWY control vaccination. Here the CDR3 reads CASSIGGDQPQHF. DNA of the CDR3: TGTGCCAGTAGTATTGGGGGTGATCAGCCCCAGCATTTT. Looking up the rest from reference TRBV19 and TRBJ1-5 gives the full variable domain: DGGITQSPKYLFRKEGQNVTLSCEQNLNHDAMYWYRQDPGQGLRLIYYSQIVNDFQKGDIAEGYSVSREKKESFPLTVTSAQKNPTAFYLCASSIGGDQPQHFGDGTRLSIL.